The TCR beta chain under discussion was sequenced for a study of T-cell reconstitution after alpha-beta-depleted transplantation in children (dated by TCRdb to about 2016). Describing the broader study: T-cell immune reconstitution after TCRalphabeta/CD19-depleted allogeneic hematopoietic cell transplantation in children was quantitatively tracked in the study by means of TCR repertoire profiling. On the study overall, not on this receptor specifically: In some patients, the high TCRbeta diversity seen at day 60 was put down to recipient T cells and intrathymic progenitors that had survived conditioning. Over the following months the frequencies of hyperexpanded clones went down, and after one year T-cell counts and TCRbeta diversity were mostly credited to newly produced T cells. The apparently early alphabetaT-cell count recovery about two months after transplant was reportedly dependent on only several hundred rapidly expanded clones derived from non-depleted graft cells.

This specimen's treatment or condition label, interpreted: allogeneic hematopoietic cell transplantation with graft depleted of TCRalphabeta T cells and CD19 B cells. TCRalphabeta/CD19-depleted allogeneic hematopoietic cell grafts were given to the transplant recipients, all of whom were children. Libraries came from PCR. The sample was run on an Illumina HiSeq 2500. To normalize quantification of the TCRbeta repertoire, the TCR libraries were built with molecular barcoding that relied on unique molecular identifiers. Starting from the raw public reads, TCRdb applied fastp trimming at Q25, assembled clones with MiXCR and retained in-frame beta chains. Identical CDR3 proteins give one entry, which carries the most common genes and DNA. The sample profile shows under 250,000 distinct CDR3 sequences; over 15% of them were found once. Clones ranked in the top ten supply about two fifths of the sample.

On this clonotype itself: The antigen it binds to is not known. Within one base of it there is no much larger clone, and no base qualities were kept.

Taken from cysteine to phenylalanine, the CDR3 has 18 residues. The kept DNA is CDR3 alone, 54 bases in frame from the first base. V is pruned by 6 bases and J by 4 bases, leaving 9 bases of the junction without a gene match. The germline V gene provides CDR1 SNHLY and CDR2 FYNNEI. The rearrangement joined TRBV2 to TRBJ2-6, and TRBD2 matches 13 of the central bases. Sequenced here: PBMCs, mostly from graft donor cells, sampled 360 days after TCRalphabeta/CD19-depleted stem cell transplant. The sequence derives from a male patient between 2 and 9 years old who had a stem cell transplant for acute lymphoblastic leukemia, so the T cells may come from the graft donor. The DNA sequence reads TGTGCCAGCAGCGCCGGGGGACTAGCGGGGTTAGGGGCCAACGTCCTGACTTTC. Its coded protein is CASSAGGLAGLGANVLTF. The entire variable domain, with the stretches around the CDR3 drawn from the reference TRBV2 and TRBJ2-6 proteins, is EPEVTQTPSHQVTQMGQEVILRCVPISNHLYFYWYRQILGQKVEFLVSFYNNEISEKSEIFDDQFSVERPDGSNFTLKIRSTKLEDSAMYFCASSAGGLAGLGANVLTFGAGSRLTVL.